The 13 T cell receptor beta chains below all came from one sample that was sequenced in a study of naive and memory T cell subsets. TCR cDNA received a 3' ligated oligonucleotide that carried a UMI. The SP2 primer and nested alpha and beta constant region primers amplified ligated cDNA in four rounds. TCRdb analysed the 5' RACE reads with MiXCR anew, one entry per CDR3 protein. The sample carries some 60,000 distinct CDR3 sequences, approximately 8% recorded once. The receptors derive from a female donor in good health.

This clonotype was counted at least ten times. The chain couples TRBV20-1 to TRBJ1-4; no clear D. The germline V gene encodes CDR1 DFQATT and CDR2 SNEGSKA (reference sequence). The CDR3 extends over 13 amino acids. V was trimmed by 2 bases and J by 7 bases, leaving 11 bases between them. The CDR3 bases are TGCAGTGCTAGACCCGGCGGCGGTGAAAAACTGTTTTTT. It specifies CSARPGGGEKLFF.

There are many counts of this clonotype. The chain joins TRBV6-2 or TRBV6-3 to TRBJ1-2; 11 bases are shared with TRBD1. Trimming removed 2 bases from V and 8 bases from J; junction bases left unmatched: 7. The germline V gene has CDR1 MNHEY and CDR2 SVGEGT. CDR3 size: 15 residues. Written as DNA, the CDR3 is TGTGCCAGCAGTTACGGACAGGGGGCCTCCTTGGGCTACACCTTC. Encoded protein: CASSYGQGASLGYTF.

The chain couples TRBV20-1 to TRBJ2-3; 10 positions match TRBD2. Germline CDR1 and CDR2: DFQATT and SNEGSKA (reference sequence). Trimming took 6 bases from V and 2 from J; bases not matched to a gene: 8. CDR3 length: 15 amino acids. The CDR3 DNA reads TGCAGTGCACCAGGACTAGCGGACCCCACAGATACGCAGTATTTT. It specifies CSAPGLADPTDTQYF.

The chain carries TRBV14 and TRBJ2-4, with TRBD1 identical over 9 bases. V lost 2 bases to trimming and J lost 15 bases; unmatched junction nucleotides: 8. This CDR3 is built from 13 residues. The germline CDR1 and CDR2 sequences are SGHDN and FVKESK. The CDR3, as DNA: TGTGCCAGCAGCCAACCGGACAGGGGATGGATGTACTTC. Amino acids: CASSQPDRGWMYF.

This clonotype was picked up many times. For the CDR3, the DNA is TGTGCCAGCAGCCCCAGGACAGGGCACAATCAGCCCCAGCATTTT. It is translated as CASSPRTGHNQPQHF. The chain carries TRBV7-2 and TRBJ1-5; 8 bases map to TRBD1. Germline loops: CDR1 SGHTA, CDR2 FQGNSA. CDR3 length: 15 residues. V lost 5 bases to trimming and J lost 3 bases; unmatched junction nucleotides: 6.

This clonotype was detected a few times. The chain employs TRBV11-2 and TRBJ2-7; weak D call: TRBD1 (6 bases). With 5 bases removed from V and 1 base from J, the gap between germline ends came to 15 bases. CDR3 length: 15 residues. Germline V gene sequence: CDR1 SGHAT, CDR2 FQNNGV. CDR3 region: CASSLGTFLSYEQYF. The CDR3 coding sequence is TGTGCCAGCAGCCTCGGGACATTCTTGTCCTACGAGCAGTACTTC. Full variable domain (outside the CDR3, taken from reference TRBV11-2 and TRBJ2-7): EAGVAQSPRYKIIEKRQSVAFWCNPISGHATLYWYQQILGQGPKLLIQFQNNGVVDDSQLPKDRFSAERLKGVDSTLKIQPAKLEDSAVYLCASSLGTFLSYEQYFGPGTRLTVT.

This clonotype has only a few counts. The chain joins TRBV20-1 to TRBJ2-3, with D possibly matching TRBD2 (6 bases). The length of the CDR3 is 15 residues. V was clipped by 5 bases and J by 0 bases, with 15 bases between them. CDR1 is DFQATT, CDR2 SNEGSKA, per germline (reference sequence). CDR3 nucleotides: TGCAGTGCTCCGTCGGGTGCGGGGAGCACAGATACGCAGTATTTT. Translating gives CSAPSGAGSTDTQYF.

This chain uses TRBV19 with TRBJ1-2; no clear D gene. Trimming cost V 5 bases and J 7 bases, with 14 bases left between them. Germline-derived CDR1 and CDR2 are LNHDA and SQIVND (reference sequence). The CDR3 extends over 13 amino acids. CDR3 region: CASSSRLSGGYTF. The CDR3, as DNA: TGTGCCAGTAGTTCACGGCTCAGCGGTGGCTACACCTTC.

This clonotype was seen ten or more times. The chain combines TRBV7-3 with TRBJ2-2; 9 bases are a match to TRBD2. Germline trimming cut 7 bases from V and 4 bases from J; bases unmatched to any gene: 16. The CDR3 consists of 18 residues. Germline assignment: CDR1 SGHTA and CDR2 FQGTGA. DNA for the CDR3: TGTGCCAGCACGCCCGGGGGGGTAGCGGGGGACAGCACCGGGGAGCTGTTTTTT. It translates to CASTPGGVAGDSTGELFF.

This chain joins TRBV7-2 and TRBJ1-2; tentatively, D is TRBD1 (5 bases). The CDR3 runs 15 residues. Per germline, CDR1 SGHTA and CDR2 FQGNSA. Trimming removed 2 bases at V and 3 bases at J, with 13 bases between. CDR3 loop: CASSLTGTSHYGYTF. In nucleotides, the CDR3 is TGTGCCAGCAGCTTAACCGGGACTAGCCACTATGGCTACACCTTC.

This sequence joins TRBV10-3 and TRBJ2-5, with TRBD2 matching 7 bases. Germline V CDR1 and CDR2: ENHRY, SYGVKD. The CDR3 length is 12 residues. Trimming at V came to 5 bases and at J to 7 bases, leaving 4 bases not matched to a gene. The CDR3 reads CAISPPGGTQYF. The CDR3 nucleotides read TGTGCCATCAGTCCACCGGGGGGGACCCAGTACTTC.

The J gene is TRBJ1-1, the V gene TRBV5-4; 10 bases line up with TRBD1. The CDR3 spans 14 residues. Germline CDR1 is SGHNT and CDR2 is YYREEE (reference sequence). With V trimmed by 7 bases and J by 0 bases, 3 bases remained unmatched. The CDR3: CASGQGGMNTEAFF. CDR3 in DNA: TGTGCCAGCGGACAGGGGGGGATGAACACTGAAGCTTTCTTT.

The CDR3 protein is CASSEIRTDTQYF. For the CDR3, the DNA is TGTGCCAGCAGCGAGATACGAACAGATACGCAGTATTTT. The chain carries TRBV7-2 and TRBJ2-3; D call uncertain. Germline V CDR1 and CDR2: SGHTA, FQGNSA. The germline V and J ends were trimmed by 5 bases and 3 bases, with 9 bases remaining between them. The CDR3 has 13 amino acids.